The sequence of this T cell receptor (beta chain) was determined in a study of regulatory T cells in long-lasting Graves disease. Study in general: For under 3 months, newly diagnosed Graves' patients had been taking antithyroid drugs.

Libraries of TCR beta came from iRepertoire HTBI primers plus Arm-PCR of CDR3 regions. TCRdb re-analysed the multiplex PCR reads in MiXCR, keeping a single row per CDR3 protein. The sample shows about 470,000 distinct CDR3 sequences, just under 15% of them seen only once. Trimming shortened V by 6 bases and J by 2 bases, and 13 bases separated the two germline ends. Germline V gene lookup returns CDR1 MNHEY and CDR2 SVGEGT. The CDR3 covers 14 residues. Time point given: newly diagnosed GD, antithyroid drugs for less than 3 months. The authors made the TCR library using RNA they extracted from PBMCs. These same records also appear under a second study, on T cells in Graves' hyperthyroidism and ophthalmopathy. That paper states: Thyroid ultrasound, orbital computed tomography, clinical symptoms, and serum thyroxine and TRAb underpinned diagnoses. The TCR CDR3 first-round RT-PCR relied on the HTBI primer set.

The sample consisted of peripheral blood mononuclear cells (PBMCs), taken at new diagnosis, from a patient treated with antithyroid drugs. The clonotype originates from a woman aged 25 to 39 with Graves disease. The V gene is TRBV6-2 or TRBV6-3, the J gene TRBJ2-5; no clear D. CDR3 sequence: CASSLPTPQETQYF. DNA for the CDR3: TGTGCCAGCAGCCTCCCGACCCCGCAAGAGACCCAGTACTTC.